The rows below give T cell receptor beta chains drawn from one sample of a study of blood T cell repertoires in COVID-19. The table came from immunoSEQ multiplex PCR; TCRdb's copy has only in-frame clones and leaves some out. Of 310,000 or so clones listed, about nine tenths are singletons. Sequenced: peripheral blood. Receptors originate from a woman aged 45-65 years who had recovered from COVID-19. Each CDR3 is given with its conserved first and last residue. Fields, in order: CDR3 protein, CDR3 DNA, D gene, J gene, clone size, V gene. A D gene is named only where the DNA matches it firmly. Rows give clone size only sometimes, using once, few, many, or a class for an expanded clone.

CASSQWGWGYTF,TGTGCCAGCAGCCAATGGGGCTGGGGCTACACCTTC,.,TRBJ1-2,.,TRBV3-1/TRBV3-2
CASTKTTANYGYTF,TGTGCCAGCACCAAGACGACAGCTAACTATGGCTACACCTTC,.,TRBJ1-2,.,TRBV6-6
CASSSSGTGTTQYF,TGTGCCAGCAGCTCCTCCGGGACAGGGACAACTCAGTACTTC,TRBD1,TRBJ2-7,.,TRBV5-6
CASSLSSGLNYGYTF,TGTGCCAGCAGTTTATCGTCAGGTTTAAACTATGGCTACACCTTC,.,TRBJ1-2,.,TRBV27
CASSPEQVLNEKLFF,TGTGCCAGCAGCCCGGAACAGGTTCTTAATGAAAAACTGTTTTTT,.,TRBJ1-4,.,TRBV7-9
CASSIQQGKGTEAFF,TGTGCCAGTAGTATTCAGCAGGGGAAGGGCACTGAAGCTTTCTTT,.,TRBJ1-1,.,TRBV19
CASSLVSGSGNTIYF,TGTGCCAGCAGCTTGGTGTCAGGCTCTGGAAACACCATATATTTT,.,TRBJ1-3,.,TRBV5-6
CASSLQGRETQYF,TGTGCCAGCAGCCTCCAGGGCCGCGAGACCCAGTACTTC,.,TRBJ2-5,.,TRBV27
CASSPYEWRQGAEAFF,TGTGCCAGCTCACCCTATGAGTGGAGACAGGGGGCTGAAGCTTTCTTT,TRBD1,TRBJ1-1,.,TRBV18
CASSFSGGGLNTGELFF,TGTGCCAGCAGCTTTTCGGGGGGAGGTTTGAACACCGGGGAGCTGTTTTTT,TRBD2,TRBJ2-2,few,TRBV7-8
CASSPSGRSNTEAFF,TGTGCCAGCAGCCCTTCAGGGAGGTCAAACACTGAAGCTTTCTTT,.,TRBJ1-1,.,TRBV11-3
CASSLLSGAYGYTF,TGTGCCAGCAGCTTGTTGTCAGGGGCCTATGGCTACACCTTC,.,TRBJ1-2,.,TRBV5-4
CASSVPGGRWYEQYF,TGTGCCAGCAGTGTTCCCGGGGGGCGGTGGTACGAGCAGTACTTC,.,TRBJ2-7,.,TRBV2
CATSDFSLRDTGELFF,TGTGCCACCAGTGATTTCTCCCTCCGGGATACCGGGGAGCTGTTTTTT,.,TRBJ2-2,.,TRBV24-1
CASSIDLEYHTEAFF,TGTGCCAGTAGTATAGATCTAGAATATCACACTGAAGCTTTCTTT,.,TRBJ1-1,.,TRBV19
CASSLSGQPQHF,TGTGCCAGCAGTTTATCGGGTCAGCCCCAGCATTTT,.,TRBJ1-5,.,TRBV28
CSVSGQGSNTEAFF,TGCAGCGTCTCCGGACAGGGATCGAACACTGAAGCTTTCTTT,TRBD1,TRBJ1-1,.,TRBV29-1
CASSAKKDIWYQETQYF,TGTGCCAGCAGCGCGAAGAAGGACATATGGTACCAAGAGACCCAGTACTTC,.,TRBJ2-5,.,TRBV9
CASSQDRDRAFF,TGTGCCAGCAGCCAAGATCGGGACAGGGCTTTCTTT,TRBD1,TRBJ1-1,.,TRBV3-1/TRBV3-2
CASSLGGTSGGPPRSF,TGTGCCAGCAGCTTAGGGGGTACTAGCGGGGGCCCTCCCAGGTCCTTT,TRBD2,TRBJ2-3,.,TRBV7-2
CASSLGMSSPLHF,TGCGCCAGCAGCTTGGGCATGAGTTCACCCCTCCACTTT,.,TRBJ1-6,.,TRBV5-1
CASSIGRVVGPGELFF,TGTGCCAGTAGTATCGGCCGGGTCGTTGGTCCCGGGGAGCTGTTTTTT,.,TRBJ2-2,once,TRBV19
CASTPLLRQNQPQHF,TGTGCCAGTACCCCCCTTCTCAGACAGAATCAGCCCCAGCATTTT,.,TRBJ1-5,.,TRBV19
CASSPGGRTEAFF,TGCGCCAGCAGCCCAGGGGGACGCACTGAAGCTTTCTTT,TRBD1,TRBJ1-1,.,TRBV4-3
CARTTGVSKNIQYF,TGTGCCAGAACCACAGGGGTATCCAAAAACATTCAGTACTTC,TRBD1,TRBJ2-4,.,TRBV6-5
CASSYRRTSGGPRGTDTQYF,TGTGCCAGCAGCTATCGAAGGACTAGCGGGGGCCCCCGGGGCACAGATACGCAGTATTTT,.,TRBJ2-3,once,TRBV12-1
CSVGDRNYGYTF,TGCAGCGTTGGGGACAGGAACTATGGCTACACCTTC,TRBD1,TRBJ1-2,.,TRBV29-1
CASSSPVRNTEAFF,TGTGCCAGCAGTTCCCCGGTCCGGAACACTGAAGCTTTCTTT,.,TRBJ1-1,.,TRBV7-9